Following are 8 T cell receptor beta chains from one sample sequenced in a study of shared clonotypes between healthy human individuals. Clones were read by immunoSEQ multiplex PCR, and TCRdb kept only the in-frame ones, dropping some. Found here are 850,000 to 1,200,000 clones, around four fifths of them singletons; the top ten hold 1.4% to 1.5%. The sample comprised memory CD4+ T cells sorted from blood. As for subset: CD45RA-negative fraction. The receptors here all came from a man in his late teens or twenties in good health.

Remarks on this clone: This sample also contains other DNA sequences that code for the same CDR3. The chain uses TRBV5-1 and TRBJ2-5; the D is unclear. This CDR3 region has 14 residues. Germline V gene sequence: CDR1 SGHRS, CDR2 YFSETQ. Trimming pared 0 bases from V and 0 bases from J, leaving 6 bases between. The CDR3 region is CASSLVPDQETQYF. CDR3 sequence (DNA): TGCGCCAGCAGCTTGGTACCAGACCAAGAGACCCAGTACTTC.

This clone was detected once. The chain is built from TRBV7-2 and TRBJ1-5; TRBD1 matches 7 bases. The CDR3 contains 15 residues. Germline V lookup: CDR1 SGHTA, CDR2 FQGNSA. Trimming removed 4 bases from V and 0 bases from J; junction bases left unmatched: 3. DNA for the CDR3: TGTGCCAGCAGCTATGGGACAGTTAGCAATCAGCCCCAGCATTTT. This encodes CASSYGTVSNQPQHF.

This clone was observed many times. This rearrangement joins TRBV27 to TRBJ1-2; weak D call: TRBD1 (5 bases). Germline CDR1 and CDR2: MNHEY and SMNVEV (reference sequence). The CDR3 runs 18 residues. V was shortened by 5 bases and J by 0 bases, with 22 bases between the two germline ends. The DNA for the CDR3 is TGTGCCAGCAGTCCATCCCACTTCGACAGAGCCTCTAACTATGGCTACACCTTC. Translating it yields CASSPSHFDRASNYGYTF.

The CDR3 sequence: CASSLGVGETQYF. CDR3 sequence (DNA): TGTGCCAGCAGCTTAGGAGTCGGGGAGACCCAGTACTTC. The chain carries TRBV11-2 and TRBJ2-5, with unresolved D. The CDR3 spans 13 residues. V gave up 1 base and J gave up 5 bases, with 8 bases separating them. In germline, CDR1 is SGHAT, CDR2 FQNNGV.

The chain uses TRBV14 and TRBJ1-1; TRBD1 aligns across 7 bases. CDR1 and CDR2 from the germline V gene are SGHDN and FVKESK. CDR3 length: 13 residues. The ends lost 0 bases at V and 11 bases at J; junction bases unmatched: 6. The CDR3 coding sequence is TGTGCCAGCAGCCAAGAAGTAACAGGGGAGGCTTTCTTT. This sequence encodes CASSQEVTGEAFF. The full variable domain, rest sourced from reference TRBV14 and TRBJ1-1, is EAGVTQFPSHSVIEKGQTVTLRCDPISGHDNLYWYRRVMGKEIKFLLHFVKESKQDESGMPNNRFLAERTGGTYSTLKVQPAELEDSGVYFCASSQEVTGEAFFGQGTRLTVV.

This clone was seen a handful of times. CDR3 sequence: CASSLALPPGQDTQYF. The CDR3 DNA reads as TGCGCCAGCAGCCTAGCCCTACCTCCCGGCCAAGATACGCAGTATTTT. The rearrangement joins TRBV4-1 to TRBJ2-3; no definite D call. The CDR3 spans 16 residues. Per germline, CDR1 MGHRA and CDR2 YSYEKL. The V and J ends lost 4 bases and 5 bases respectively, with 19 bases between them.

The chain employs TRBV18 and TRBJ1-5; TRBD1 might be the D (6 bases). CDR3 length equals 11 residues. Germline lookup yields CDR1 KGHSH and CDR2 LQKENI. Trimming took 6 bases from V and 15 from J, leaving 15 bases between them. In nucleotides, the CDR3 is TGTGCCAGCTCTCTCACAGGGCGGTTGCATTTT. Translation gives CASSLTGRLHF.

This chain links TRBV5-5 with TRBJ2-7; 7 positions agree with TRBD1. The J segment lost 3 bases and the V segment lost 3 bases, leaving 9 bases of the junction unmatched. The germline V gene encodes CDR1 SGHKS and CDR2 YYEKEE (reference sequence). CDR3 length: 15 residues. The CDR3 DNA sequence: TGTGCCAGCAGCTCGTCCGGGACAGCCATCTACGAGCAGTACTTC. Translated, it gives CASSSSGTAIYEQYF.